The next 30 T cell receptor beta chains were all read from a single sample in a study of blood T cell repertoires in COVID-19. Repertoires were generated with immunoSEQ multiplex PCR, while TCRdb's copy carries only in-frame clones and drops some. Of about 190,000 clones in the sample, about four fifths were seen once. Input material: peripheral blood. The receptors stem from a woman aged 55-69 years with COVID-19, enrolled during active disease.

CDR3 DNA sequence: TGTGCCAGCAGCCGTTGGGGACAGGGCGCCTACGAGCAGTACTTC. Amino acid sequence: CASSRWGQGAYEQYF. The chain is built from TRBV6-6 and TRBJ2-7; TRBD1 matches 9 bases. CDR3 length: 15 amino acids. The germline gives CDR1 MNHNY, CDR2 SVGAGI (reference sequence). The V segment lost 6 bases and the J segment 2 bases; nucleotides outside the gene matches: 8.

The CDR3 here is CASSQHPPDRVSEQYF. CDR3 DNA sequence: TGCGCCAGCAGCCAACACCCCCCGGACAGGGTAAGCGAGCAGTACTTC. This sequence joins TRBV4-1 and TRBJ2-7, with 8 positions matching TRBD1. This CDR3 comprises 16 residues. Trimming cost V 2 bases and J 6 bases; bases outside gene matches: 12. CDR1 is MGHRA, CDR2 YSYEKL, per germline.

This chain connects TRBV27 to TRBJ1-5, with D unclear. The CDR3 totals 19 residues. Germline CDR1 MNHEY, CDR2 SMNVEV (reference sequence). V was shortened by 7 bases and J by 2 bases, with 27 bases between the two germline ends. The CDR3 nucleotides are TGTGCCAGCACCCCCCTGGGGAGGGTCGGTTTTGCGGGCAATCAGCCCCAGCATTTT. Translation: CASTPLGRVGFAGNQPQHF.

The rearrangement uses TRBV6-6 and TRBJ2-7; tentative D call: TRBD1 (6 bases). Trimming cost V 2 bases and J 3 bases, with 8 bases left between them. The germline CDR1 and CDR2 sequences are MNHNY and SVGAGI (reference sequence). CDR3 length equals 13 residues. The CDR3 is CASSYGRGYEQYV. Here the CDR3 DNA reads TGTGCCAGCAGTTACGGCAGGGGCTACGAGCAGTACGTC.

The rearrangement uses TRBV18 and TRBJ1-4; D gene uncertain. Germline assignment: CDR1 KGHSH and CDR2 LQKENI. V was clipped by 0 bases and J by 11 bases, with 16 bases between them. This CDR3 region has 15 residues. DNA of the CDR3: TGTGCCAGCTCACCACCGGAGGGCTCTGAAAACAAACTGTTTTTT. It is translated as CASSPPEGSENKLFF.

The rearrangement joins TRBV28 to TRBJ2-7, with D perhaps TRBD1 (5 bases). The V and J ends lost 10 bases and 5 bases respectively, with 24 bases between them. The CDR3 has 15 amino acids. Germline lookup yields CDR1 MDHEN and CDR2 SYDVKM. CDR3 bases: TGTGCCACCGCTATGATTAGGGGTAGGGCCAACGAGCAGTACTTC. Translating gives CATAMIRGRANEQYF. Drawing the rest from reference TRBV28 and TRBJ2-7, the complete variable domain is DVKVTQSSRYLVKRTGEKVFLECVQDMDHENMFWYRQDPGLGLRLIYFSYDVKMKEKGDIPEGYSVSREKKERFSLILESASTNQTSMYLCATAMIRGRANEQYFGPGTRLTVT.

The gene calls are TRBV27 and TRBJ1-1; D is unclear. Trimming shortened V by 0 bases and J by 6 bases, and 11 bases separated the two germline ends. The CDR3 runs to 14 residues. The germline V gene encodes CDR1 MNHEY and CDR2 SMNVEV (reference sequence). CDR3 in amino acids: CASSLSMRPAEAFF. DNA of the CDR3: TGTGCCAGCAGTTTATCGATGAGGCCGGCTGAAGCTTTCTTT.

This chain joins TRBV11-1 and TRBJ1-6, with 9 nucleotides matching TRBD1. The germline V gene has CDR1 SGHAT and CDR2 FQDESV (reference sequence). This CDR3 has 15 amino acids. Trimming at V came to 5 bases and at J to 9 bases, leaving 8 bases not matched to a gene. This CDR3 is CASSGDRGYGSPLHF. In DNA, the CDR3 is TGTGCCAGCAGCGGAGACAGGGGGTATGGTTCACCCCTCCACTTT.

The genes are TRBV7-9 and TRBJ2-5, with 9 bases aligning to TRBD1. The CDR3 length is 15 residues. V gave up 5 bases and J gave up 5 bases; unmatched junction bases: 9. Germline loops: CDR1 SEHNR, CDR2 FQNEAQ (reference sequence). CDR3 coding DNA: TGTGCCAGCAGCCGGGACAGGGAATTTCGTGAGACCCAGTACTTC. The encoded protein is CASSRDREFRETQYF.

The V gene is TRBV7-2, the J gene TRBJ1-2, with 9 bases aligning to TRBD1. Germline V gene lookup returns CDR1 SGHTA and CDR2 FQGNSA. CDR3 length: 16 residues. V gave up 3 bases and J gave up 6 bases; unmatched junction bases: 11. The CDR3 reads CASSFTLVGQGNGYTF. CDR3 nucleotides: TGTGCCAGCAGCTTTACACTGGTGGGACAGGGCAATGGCTACACCTTC.

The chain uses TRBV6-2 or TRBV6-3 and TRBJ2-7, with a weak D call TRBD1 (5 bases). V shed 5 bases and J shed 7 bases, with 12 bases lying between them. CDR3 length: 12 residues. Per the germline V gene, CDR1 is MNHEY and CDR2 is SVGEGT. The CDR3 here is CASSRPYREQYV. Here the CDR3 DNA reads TGTGCCAGCAGTAGACCGTACAGGGAGCAGTACGTC.

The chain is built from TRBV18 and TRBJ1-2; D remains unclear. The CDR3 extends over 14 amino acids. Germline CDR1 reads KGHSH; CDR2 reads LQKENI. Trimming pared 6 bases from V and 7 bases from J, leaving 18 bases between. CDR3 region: CASSGVPIGVGYTF. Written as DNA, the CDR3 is TGTGCCAGCTCCGGGGTCCCGATCGGGGTTGGCTACACCTTC. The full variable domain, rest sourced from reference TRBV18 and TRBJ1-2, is NAGVMQNPRHLVRRRGQEARLRCSPMKGHSHVYWYRQLPEEGLKFMVYLQKENIIDESGMPKERFSAEFPKEGPSILRIQQVVRGDSAAYFCASSGVPIGVGYTFGSGTRLTVV.

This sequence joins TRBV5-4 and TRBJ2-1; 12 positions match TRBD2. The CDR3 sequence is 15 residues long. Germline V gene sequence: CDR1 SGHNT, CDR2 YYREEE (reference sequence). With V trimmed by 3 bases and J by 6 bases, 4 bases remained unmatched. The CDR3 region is CASSSRLAGVNEQFF. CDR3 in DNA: TGTGCCAGCAGCTCCCGACTAGCGGGAGTCAATGAGCAGTTCTTC.

This CDR3 reads CASSPRGRVPNTGELFF. CDR3 coding DNA: TGTGCCAGCAGCCCCCGGGGGAGGGTACCGAACACCGGGGAGCTGTTTTTT. This rearrangement joins TRBV9 to TRBJ2-2, with TRBD2 matching over 7 bases. From germline, CDR1 is SGDLS and CDR2 YYNGEE. This CDR3 has 17 residues. J was trimmed by 0 bases and V by 4 bases; bases with no gene match: 9.

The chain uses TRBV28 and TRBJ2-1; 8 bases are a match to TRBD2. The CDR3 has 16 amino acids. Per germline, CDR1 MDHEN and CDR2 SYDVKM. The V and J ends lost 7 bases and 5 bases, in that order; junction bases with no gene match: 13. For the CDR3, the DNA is TGTGCCAGCATCGCCTTCGGGGGGGCTCTTAACAATGAGCAGTTCTTC. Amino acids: CASIAFGGALNNEQFF.

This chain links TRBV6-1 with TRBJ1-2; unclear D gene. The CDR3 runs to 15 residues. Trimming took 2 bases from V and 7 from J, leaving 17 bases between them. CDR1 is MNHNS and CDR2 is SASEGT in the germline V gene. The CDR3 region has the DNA TGTGCCAGCAGTGAATCCCAGGCCCAATCTCGTGGCTACACCTTC. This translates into CASSESQAQSRGYTF.

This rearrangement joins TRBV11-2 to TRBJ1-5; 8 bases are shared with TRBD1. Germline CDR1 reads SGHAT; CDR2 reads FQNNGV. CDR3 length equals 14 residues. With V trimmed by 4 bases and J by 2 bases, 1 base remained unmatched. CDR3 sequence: CASSWGQGNQPQHF. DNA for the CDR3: TGTGCCAGCAGCTGGGGACAGGGCAATCAGCCCCAGCATTTT.

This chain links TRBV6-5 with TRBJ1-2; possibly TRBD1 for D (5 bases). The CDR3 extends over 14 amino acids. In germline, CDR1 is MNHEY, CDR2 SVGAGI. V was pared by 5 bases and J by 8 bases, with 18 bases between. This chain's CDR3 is CASSKRGRAGGYTF. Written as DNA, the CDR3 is TGTGCCAGCAGTAAAAGGGGCAGGGCGGGAGGCTACACCTTC.

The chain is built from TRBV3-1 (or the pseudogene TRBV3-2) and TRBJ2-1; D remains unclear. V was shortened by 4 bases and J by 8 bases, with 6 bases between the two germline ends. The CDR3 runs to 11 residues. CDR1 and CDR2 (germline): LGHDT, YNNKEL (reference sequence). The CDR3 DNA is TGTGCCAGCAGCCTAGTTGATGAGCAGTTCTTC. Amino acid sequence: CASSLVDEQFF.

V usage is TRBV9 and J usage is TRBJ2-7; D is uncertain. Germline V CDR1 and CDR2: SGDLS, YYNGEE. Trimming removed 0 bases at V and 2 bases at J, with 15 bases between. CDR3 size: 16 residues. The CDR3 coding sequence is TGTGCCAGCAGCGTAGGTCCCTCTAAGTCTACCTACGAGCAGTACTTC. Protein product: CASSVGPSKSTYEQYF.

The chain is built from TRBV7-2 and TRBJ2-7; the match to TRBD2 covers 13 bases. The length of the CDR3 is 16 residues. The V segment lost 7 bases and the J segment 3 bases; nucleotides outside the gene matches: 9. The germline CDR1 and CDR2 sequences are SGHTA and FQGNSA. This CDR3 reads CASTRTSGRAIYEQYF. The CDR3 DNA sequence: TGTGCCAGCACCCGGACTAGCGGGAGAGCCATCTACGAGCAGTACTTC.

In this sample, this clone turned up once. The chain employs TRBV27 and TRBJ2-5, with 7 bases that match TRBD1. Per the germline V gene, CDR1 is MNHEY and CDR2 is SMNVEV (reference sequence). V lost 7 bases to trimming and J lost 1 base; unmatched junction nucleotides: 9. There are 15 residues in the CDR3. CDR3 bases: TGTGCCAGCACTCGTCTCTCAGGGGGCCAAGAGACCCAGTACTTC. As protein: CASTRLSGGQETQYF.

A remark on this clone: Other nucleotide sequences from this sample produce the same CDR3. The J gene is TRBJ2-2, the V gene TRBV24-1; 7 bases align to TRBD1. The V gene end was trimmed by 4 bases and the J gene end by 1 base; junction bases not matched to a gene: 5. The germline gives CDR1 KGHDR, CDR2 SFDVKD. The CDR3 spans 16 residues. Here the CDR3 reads CATSDPGTVNTGELFF. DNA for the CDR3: TGTGCCACCAGTGACCCCGGGACAGTGAACACCGGGGAGCTGTTTTTT.

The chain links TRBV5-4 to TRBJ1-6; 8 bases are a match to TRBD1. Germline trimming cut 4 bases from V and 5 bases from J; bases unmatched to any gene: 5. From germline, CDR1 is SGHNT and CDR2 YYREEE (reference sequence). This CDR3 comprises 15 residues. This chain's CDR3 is CASSQGAWDNSPLHF. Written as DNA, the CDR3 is TGTGCCAGCAGCCAGGGGGCTTGGGATAATTCACCCCTCCACTTT.

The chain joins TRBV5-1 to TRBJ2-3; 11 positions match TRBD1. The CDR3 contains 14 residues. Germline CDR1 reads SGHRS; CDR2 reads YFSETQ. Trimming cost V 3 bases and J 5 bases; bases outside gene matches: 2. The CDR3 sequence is CASSWTGGEDTQYF. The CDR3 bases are TGCGCCAGCAGCTGGACAGGGGGCGAAGATACGCAGTATTTT.

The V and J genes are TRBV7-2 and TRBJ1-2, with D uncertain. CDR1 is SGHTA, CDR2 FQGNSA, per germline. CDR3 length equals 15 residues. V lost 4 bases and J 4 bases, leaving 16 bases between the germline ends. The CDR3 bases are TGTGCCAGCAGCTATACCCATACTTCCCCCTATGGCTACACCTTC. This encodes CASSYTHTSPYGYTF.

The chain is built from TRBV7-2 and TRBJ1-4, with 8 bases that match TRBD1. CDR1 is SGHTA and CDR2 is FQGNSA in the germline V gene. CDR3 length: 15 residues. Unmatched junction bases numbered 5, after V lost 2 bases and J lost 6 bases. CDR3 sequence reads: CASSLSGGSYEKLFF. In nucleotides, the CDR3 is TGTGCCAGCAGCTTATCAGGGGGCTCGTATGAAAAACTGTTTTTT.

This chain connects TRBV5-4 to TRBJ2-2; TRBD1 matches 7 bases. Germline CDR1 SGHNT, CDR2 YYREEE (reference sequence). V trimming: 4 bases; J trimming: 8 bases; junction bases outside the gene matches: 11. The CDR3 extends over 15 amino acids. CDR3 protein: CASSRTGAEGGELFF. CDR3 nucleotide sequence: TGTGCCAGCAGCCGTACAGGGGCCGAGGGGGGGGAGCTGTTTTTT.

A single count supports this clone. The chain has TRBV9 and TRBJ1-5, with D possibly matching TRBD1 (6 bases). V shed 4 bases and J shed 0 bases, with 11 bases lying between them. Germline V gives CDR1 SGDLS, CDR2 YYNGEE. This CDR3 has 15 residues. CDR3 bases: TGTGCCAGCAGCTCAACAGGGTATAGCAATCAGCCCCAGCATTTT. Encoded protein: CASSSTGYSNQPQHF.

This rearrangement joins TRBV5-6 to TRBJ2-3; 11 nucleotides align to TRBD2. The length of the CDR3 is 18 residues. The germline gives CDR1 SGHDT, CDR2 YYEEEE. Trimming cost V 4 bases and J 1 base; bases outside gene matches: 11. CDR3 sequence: CASSTIAGGPSGTDTQYF. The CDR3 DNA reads TGTGCCAGCAGCACAATAGCGGGAGGGCCCTCTGGCACAGATACGCAGTATTTT.